This entry concerns a single T cell receptor beta chain. Antigen: not known. The sample originates from a study of cytomegalovirus exposure and HLA in healthy donors. The germline gives CDR1 MNHEY, CDR2 SVGAGI. Trimming removed 0 bases from V and 1 base from J, with 12 bases in between. The CDR3 has 16 amino acids. General study points: Most likely, a cluster of highly shared sequence variants arose as a sequencing artifact.

Vbeta (60) and Jbeta (13) primers were used in the PCR. Profiled with immunoSEQ multiplex PCR; TCRdb holds only in-frame clones, not every one. The sample has approximately 150,000 clones; 75% to 90% are singletons. Sequencing input: PBMCs. The chain uses TRBV6-5 and TRBJ1-1, with D perhaps TRBD1 (5 bases). The sequence was collected from a human donor in good health. CDR3 nucleotides: TGTGCCAGCAGTTACTCGTTCGTGGGGGGGAACACTGAAGCTTTCTTT. Protein: CASSYSFVGGNTEAFF.